The source of this T cell receptor (beta chain) is a study of siplizumab effects on memory and regulatory T cells. Comment on this clone: Antigen specificity is unknown.

Study-wide findings and caveats: Proliferating siplizumab-culture Treg suppressive function went unconfirmed. Significantly reduced by siplizumab was the cumulative frequency of alloreactive sequences, namely those traceable to unstimulated CD4+ memory cells. Where siplizumab was present, mappable alloreactive CD4+ clones averaged around 70% Treg-derived, compared with less than 35% in controls.

The CDR3 contains 14 residues. The germline V and J ends were trimmed by 3 bases and 4 bases, with 12 bases remaining between them. Germline CDR1 and CDR2: SGDLS and YYNGEE. Some 9.4 x 10^4 TCR templates per sample were sequenced. Only in-frame clones appear in the TCRdb table, and some are missing; sequencing was by immunoSEQ multiplex PCR. The sample shows 95,000 to 110,000 clones, 93% of them seen only once. Specimen: Tregs sorted from blood. This TCR came from a human donor in good health. This chain connects TRBV9 to TRBJ2-3; no firm D call. CDR3 loop: CASSGISWADTQYF. In nucleotides, the CDR3 is TGTGCCAGCAGCGGGATCAGCTGGGCAGATACGCAGTATTTT.